The 24 T cell receptor beta chains below were found in one sample sequenced in a study of OX40 agonist ivuxolimab in advanced cancers. TCRdb keeps only in-frame clones here, not all; method: immunoSEQ multiplex PCR. Among around 65,000 clones listed, about 92% were seen once. The specimen comprised CD4+ or CD8+ T cells sorted from blood, sampled in a trial of the OX40 agonist ivuxolimab. These receptors were obtained from an adult with an advanced solid tumor such as melanoma, head and neck, liver or kidney cancer.

The table lists this clone with a count of one. The rearrangement links TRBV18 to TRBJ1-3; weak D call: TRBD1 (5 bases). CDR1 is KGHSH and CDR2 is LQKENI in the germline V gene. There are 16 residues in the CDR3. The ends were cut back, 0 bases at V and 4 bases at J, with 13 bases in the middle. For the CDR3, the DNA is TGTGCCAGCTCACCACCGTTTCAGGGCACGGGAAACACCATATATTTT. The encoded protein is CASSPPFQGTGNTIYF.

To note about this clone: The junction differs from germline at one of its ends, possibly a read error. This chain joins TRBV7-6 and TRBJ2-1; perhaps D is TRBD1 or TRBD2 (5 bases each). The CDR3 extends over 15 amino acids. CDR1 is SGHVS, CDR2 FNYEAQ, per germline. CDR3: CTSSPTGTPGNEQFF. In DNA, the CDR3 is TGTACCAGCAGCCCGACCGGGACCCCAGGGAATGAGCAGTTCTTC.

The chain is built from TRBV5-6 and TRBJ2-7; 9 bases align to TRBD1. The CDR3 spans 15 residues. Germline lookup yields CDR1 SGHDT and CDR2 YYEEEE. V gave up 1 base and J gave up 0 bases; unmatched junction bases: 2. CDR3 DNA: TGTGCCAGCAGCTTGAAGACAGGGGGCTCCTACGAGCAGTACTTC. It specifies CASSLKTGGSYEQYF.

Comments on this clone: This same CDR3 is encoded by further DNA sequences in the sample. This chain uses TRBV5-1 with TRBJ1-2; 8 bases align to TRBD1. The V gene end was trimmed by 4 bases and the J gene end by 5 bases; junction bases not matched to a gene: 7. Germline loops: CDR1 SGHRS, CDR2 YFSETQ. This CDR3 is built from 14 residues. The CDR3 reads CASSPGTGGYGYTF. In DNA, the CDR3 is TGCGCCAGCAGCCCGGGGACAGGCGGGTATGGCTACACCTTC.

The V call is TRBV5-1, the J call TRBJ2-2; D is unresolved. CDR1 and CDR2 (germline): SGHRS, YFSETQ. V shed 0 bases and J shed 4 bases, with 10 bases lying between them. The CDR3 sequence is 15 residues long. In DNA, the CDR3 is TGCGCCAGCAGCTTGGGGGCTGGTATCACCGGGGAGCTGTTTTTT. Translated: CASSLGAGITGELFF.

This sequence joins TRBV6-6 and TRBJ1-2; D gene unclear. The ends were cut back, 6 bases at V and 5 bases at J, with 7 bases in the middle. The germline V gene has CDR1 MNHNY and CDR2 SVGAGI (reference sequence). This CDR3 spans 11 amino acids. CDR3 in DNA: TGTGCCAGCAGATGGCAGTATGGCTACACCTTC. It is translated as CASRWQYGYTF.

This chain connects TRBV6-6 to TRBJ1-2; maybe TRBD1 (5 bases). Germline V gene sequence: CDR1 MNHNY, CDR2 SVGAGI (reference sequence). Deletions cut 4 bases from V and 8 bases from J, with 14 bases between. The CDR3 runs to 13 residues. The CDR3 sequence: CASSLQVTEGYTF. In DNA, the CDR3 is TGTGCCAGCAGTTTACAGGTTACCGAGGGCTACACCTTC.

The chain recombines TRBV11-3 with TRBJ2-2; TRBD2 agrees at 10 bases. V lost 5 bases to trimming and J lost 0 bases; unmatched junction nucleotides: 12. CDR3 length: 19 residues. Per the germline V gene, CDR1 is SGHNT and CDR2 is YENEEA. The CDR3 DNA sequence: TGTGCCAGCAGCCCCCACAGCTCTCTAGCGGGAGCGAACACCGGGGAGCTGTTTTTT. Protein product: CASSPHSSLAGANTGELFF. Full variable domain (remainder filled in from reference TRBV11-3 and TRBJ2-2): EAGVVQSPRYKIIEKKQPVAFWCNPISGHNTLYWYLQNLGQGPELLIRYENEEAVDDSQLPKDRFSAERLKGVDSTLKIQPAELGDSAVYLCASSPHSSLAGANTGELFFGEGSRLTVL.

The chain couples TRBV15 to TRBJ2-3; D is perhaps TRBD1 (6 bases). Germline values: CDR1 LNHNV, CDR2 YYDKDF (reference sequence). Trimming cost V 3 bases and J 0 bases, with 13 bases left between them. The CDR3 sequence is 16 residues long. In DNA, the CDR3 is TGTGCCACCAGCAGGTCCAGGGGCTCTAGCACAGATACGCAGTATTTT. Protein sequence: CATSRSRGSSTDTQYF.

The chain combines TRBV4-2 with TRBJ2-1; the D is unclear. The CDR3 length is 16 residues. In germline, CDR1 is LGHNA, CDR2 YNFKEQ. V lost 0 bases to trimming and J lost 0 bases, with 9 bases between them. The CDR3 DNA reads as TGTGCCAGCAGCCAAGAACACTCGAGCTCCTACAATGAGCAGTTCTTC. Amino acid sequence: CASSQEHSSSYNEQFF.

V usage is TRBV6-6 and J usage is TRBJ1-2; D is possibly TRBD1 (6 bases). The ends were cut back, 4 bases at V and 8 bases at J, with 14 bases in the middle. From germline, CDR1 is MNHNY and CDR2 SVGAGI (reference sequence). The CDR3 is made up of 13 amino acids. CDR3 nucleotides: TGTGCCAGCAGTTTGGTACAGGGAAAGGGCTACACCTTC. Translating gives CASSLVQGKGYTF.

This clone has just one count. This chain joins TRBV14 and TRBJ2-5; TRBD2 is a possible D gene (6 bases). CDR1 and CDR2 (germline): SGHDN, FVKESK. The CDR3 loop spans 13 amino acids. V lost 4 bases and J 5 bases, leaving 11 bases between the germline ends. The CDR3, as DNA: TGTGCCAGCAGCCCCTCTGGGGGGGAGACCCAGTACTTC. Translation gives CASSPSGGETQYF. Filled out from reference TRBV14 and TRBJ2-5, the complete variable domain reads EAGVTQFPSHSVIEKGQTVTLRCDPISGHDNLYWYRRVMGKEIKFLLHFVKESKQDESGMPNNRFLAERTGGTYSTLKVQPAELEDSGVYFCASSPSGGETQYFGPGTRLLVL.

The chain uses TRBV7-3 and TRBJ2-7; perhaps TRBD1 as D (6 bases). Germline V gene data show CDR1 as SGHTA and CDR2 as FQGTGA. V lost 2 bases to trimming and J lost 8 bases, with 10 bases between them. This CDR3 comprises 12 residues. The CDR3, as DNA: TGTGCCAGCAGCTTAGGACAGCTCCAGCAGTACTTC. Encoded protein: CASSLGQLQQYF.

This clone appeared once. The chain employs TRBV5-8 and TRBJ2-3; D is perhaps TRBD2 (5 bases). The CDR3 is 14 amino acids. CDR1 and CDR2 (germline): SGHTS, YDEGEE. Trimming cost V 4 bases and J 1 base, with 10 bases left between them. Here the CDR3 reads CASSVEAGTDTQYF. The CDR3 coding sequence is TGTGCCAGCAGCGTGGAAGCGGGCACAGATACGCAGTATTTT.

The chain employs TRBV27 and TRBJ1-5; 10 nucleotides line up with TRBD1. V gave up 5 bases and J gave up 5 bases; unmatched junction bases: 6. Germline assignment: CDR1 MNHEY and CDR2 SMNVEV (reference sequence). The CDR3 covers 15 residues. CDR3 residues: CASSPGQGVHQPQHF. CDR3 nucleotides: TGTGCCAGCAGTCCAGGACAGGGGGTTCATCAGCCCCAGCATTTT.

V and J are TRBV5-6 and TRBJ2-3; no clear D gene. Trimming pared 4 bases from V and 4 bases from J, leaving 7 bases between. The germline V gene has CDR1 SGHDT and CDR2 YYEEEE. The CDR3 is 12 amino acids. CDR3 residues: CASSESPDTQYF. Written as DNA, the CDR3 is TGTGCCAGCAGCGAGTCCCCAGATACGCAGTATTTT.

The chain uses TRBV7-2 and TRBJ1-3; possible D gene TRBD1, 5 bases. V was cut by 5 bases and J by 3 bases, with 17 bases left in between. The CDR3 is 16 residues long. Germline V gene data show CDR1 as SGHTA and CDR2 as FQGNSA. As DNA, the CDR3 is TGTGCCAGCAGCCCGGGACGCGATCGGTTTGGAAACACCATATATTTT. This sequence encodes CASSPGRDRFGNTIYF.

The chain uses TRBV19 and TRBJ2-1, with 11 nucleotides matching TRBD1. The germline gives CDR1 LNHDA, CDR2 SQIVND (reference sequence). The CDR3 is 16 amino acids. Losses at the gene ends were 7 bases for V and 4 bases for J; bases not matched to a gene: 9. CDR3 nucleotide sequence: TGTGCCAGTACCCCAGCCGGGACAGGGGGGTACAATGAGCAGTTCTTC. This codes for CASTPAGTGGYNEQFF.

This rearrangement joins TRBV5-6 to TRBJ1-6; D is ambiguous. The V gene lost 0 bases and the J gene lost 6 bases, with 7 bases spanning the gap. The length of the CDR3 is 14 residues. The germline V gene encodes CDR1 SGHDT and CDR2 YYEEEE. The CDR3 nucleotides read TGTGCCAGCAGCTTGGGCCAGATTAATTCACCCCTCCACTTT. Encoded protein: CASSLGQINSPLHF.

This chain links TRBV19 with TRBJ2-7; TRBD1 matches 10 bases. After removal of 5 bases from V and 9 bases from J, the junction contained 16 bases not matched to a gene. Looked up from germline, CDR1 is LNHDA and CDR2 is SQIVND (reference sequence). The CDR3 has 16 amino acids. CDR3 bases: TGTGCCAGTAGTCCCTATGGGACAGGGGTCGGTGCTGGGCAGTACTTC. This codes for CASSPYGTGVGAGQYF.

This chain connects TRBV6-1 to TRBJ2-3; 9 bases line up with TRBD1. Looked up from germline, CDR1 is MNHNS and CDR2 is SASEGT. The CDR3 covers 16 residues. The ends lost 2 bases at V and 8 bases at J; junction bases unmatched: 11. In DNA, the CDR3 is TGTGCCAGCAGTGAACGCGGGACAGGGATTCTGGTTACGCAGTATTTT. This codes for CASSERGTGILVTQYF.

The chain uses TRBV5-1 and TRBJ1-1; D is ambiguous. Germline V lookup: CDR1 SGHRS, CDR2 YFSETQ. V lost 4 bases and J 3 bases, leaving 13 bases between the germline ends. This CDR3 has 14 amino acids. The CDR3 DNA sequence: TGCGCCAGCAGCCCTATAGACCCCGACACTGAAGCTTTCTTT. Translation: CASSPIDPDTEAFF.

The chain is built from TRBV10-3 and TRBJ2-4; TRBD2 matches at 10 bases. The CDR3 consists of 18 residues. Per the germline V gene, CDR1 is ENHRY and CDR2 is SYGVKD. The J segment lost 3 bases and the V segment lost 2 bases, leaving 10 bases of the junction unmatched. The CDR3 reads CAISEVLAGDQGKNIQYF. In DNA form, the CDR3 reads TGTGCCATCAGTGAGGTCCTAGCGGGAGACCAAGGCAAAAACATTCAGTACTTC.

The rearrangement links TRBV5-4 to TRBJ2-3, with TRBD1 identical over 8 bases. The CDR3 consists of 17 residues. Unmatched junction bases numbered 11, after V lost 3 bases and J lost 2 bases. The germline gives CDR1 SGHNT, CDR2 YYREEE (reference sequence). The CDR3 coding sequence is TGTGCCAGCAGCTCAGCCGGGACAGGCGCATTCACAGATACGCAGTATTTT. The encoded protein is CASSSAGTGAFTDTQYF.